This T cell receptor (beta chain) was identified during a study of OX40 agonist ivuxolimab in advanced cancers. Libraries were prepared by immunoSEQ multiplex PCR; TCRdb keeps only in-frame clonotypes and omits some of them. This table has some 64,000 clones, around 83% appearing once. Germline values: CDR1 SGHRS, CDR2 YFSETQ. V dropped 5 bases and J dropped 0 bases, with 17 bases sitting between them. The CDR3 extends over 17 amino acids. This TCR came from an adult with an advanced solid tumor such as melanoma, head and neck, liver or kidney cancer. This chain uses TRBV5-1 with TRBJ1-4, with a tentative D call TRBD1 (6 bases). The input for sequencing was CD4+ or CD8+ T cells sorted from blood, taken in a trial of the OX40 agonist ivuxolimab. The CDR3 DNA sequence: TGCGCCAGCAGGGGGGGGCAAGTAAAAGCAACTAATGAAAAACTGTTTTTT. This gives the protein CASRGGQVKATNEKLFF. Full variable domain (missing parts from reference TRBV5-1 and TRBJ1-4): KAGVTQTPRYLIKTRGQQVTLSCSPISGHRSVSWYQQTPGQGLQFLFEYFSETQRNKGNFPGRFSGRQFSNSRSEMNVSTLELGDSALYLCASRGGQVKATNEKLFFGSGTQLSVL.